Included here is one T cell receptor (beta chain) sequence, with context. No antigen is known for it. The source of the sample is a study of cytomegalovirus exposure and HLA in healthy donors (TCRdb year 2017). Broadly, across the study: An earlier analysis of 587 of the donors reported approximately 290 Gb of sequence data and 117 million unique TCR beta sequences from approximately 180 million T cells. Around 320 gigabases of sequencing data and around 87 million unique TCR sequences were included in an early release covering under 650 HLA-typed donors. Of the 300 to 450 genotyped donors, approximately 80% were placed in the genetic ancestry cluster associated with self-reported Caucasian donors. The study aimed to test whether signatures of past pathogen exposure could be identified by cataloging public T cell receptors. Using immunosequencing, the study profiled T cell repertoires from about 620 subjects and related those repertoires to cytomegalovirus serostatus. In addition to the first cohort of 666 subjects, a separate validation cohort of 120 different subjects was used. The study combined high-throughput TCR immunosequencing, statistical association of individual TCRs with disease status, and machine learning to predict cytomegalovirus infection status. A later analysis re-examined previously published TCR beta repertoires from roughly 720 donors and added high-resolution HLA genotyping to investigate patterns of TCR occurrence. The later analysis used no new phenotypic data to find candidate immune exposures, relying instead on TCR beta sequences and their occurrence across donors. In an earlier analysis of roughly 540 of the donors, high-throughput TCR beta sequencing was used to judge whether each TCR beta V gene segment behaved as functional or pseudogenic. Donor age, sex, ethnicity and CMV serostatus were compiled together with the repertoire data. A later genetic analysis took genome-wide SNP genotypes for about three fifths of the 666 donors and used that subset as a discovery cohort. All discovery cohort repertoires had been generated on a single sequencing platform. Class I and class II HLA loci were covered by the typing at four-digit resolution. The number of donors typed differed by locus, with about 629-630 for A, B, C, DRB1 and DQB1, roughly 520 for DQA1, over 600 for DPA1, and 400 to 490 for DPB1. Roughly five DR-DQ haplotypes were handled as single units for association and clustering because linkage in the cohort was strong. Among around 400 genotyped donors of the cohort, an average of approximately 240,000 unique TCR beta nucleotide sequences were sequenced per donor, around a sixth of them non-productive. Beyond this particular receptor, the publication reports: A later analysis found that HLA-associated TCR beta chains were more clonally expanded and had lower generation probabilities than equally common non-associated chains. A total of around 150 TCR beta chains were listed by the study as associated with cytomegalovirus. In vitro tests confirmed that a few of the cytomegalovirus-associated TCR beta chains recognize cytomegalovirus antigens. The only immune exposure information available for the cohort was CMV serostatus. A later analysis found that TCR association rates varied across HLA loci, with DRB1 alleles showing the most associated TCRs and HLA-C alleles the fewest. A later analysis reported that several top co-occurrence clusters appeared linked to parvovirus B19, influenza, CMV and Epstein-Barr virus. Assigning TCR associations to individual alleles was difficult when HLA alleles, especially DR and DQ, strongly co-occurred. A further reported finding was that TCR beta sequences accurately predicted the HLA-A and HLA-B alleles for most subjects in the first cohort. In a later analysis, 15,000 to 20,000 TCR beta sequences were associated with specific HLA alleles at a false discovery rate of 0.05. Because counts were too low, some 16 rarely observed V segments, including chromosome 9 orphons, were excluded from the earlier analysis of some 590 of the donors. Because HLA typing was unavailable for some donors at each locus, only the typed subset was used in association tests. The sequencing pipeline was judged likely to have produced a cluster of highly shared sequence variants as a technical artifact. Broadly in line with IMGT annotations, most TCR beta V segments showed up in productive rearrangements about 87% or about 30% of the time in an earlier analysis of around 550 of the donors. An association between a missense DCLRE1C variant and V-gene and J-gene trimming of TCR beta chains was found in a later genetic analysis and replicated in an independent cohort. In a later analysis, most CMV-associated TCR beta chains were found to appear HLA-restricted, with HLA associations seemingly driven largely by CMV exposure. Linkage disequilibrium might explain the correlated functional status among segregating V segments, but an unknown experimental factor could not be excluded. While some public TCRs were present in many individuals, most TCR sequences turned up only very rarely across donors. It was suggested by the authors that the approach could potentially be generalized to other disease states and immunological phenotypes. Roughly uniform sequencing depth across donors was assumed in presence/absence analyses, although this assumption may not hold. Cytomegalovirus status was reported to be diagnosed by the classifier with high specificity and sensitivity in both the original and validation cohorts. According to a later genetic analysis, donors in an Asian-associated ancestry cluster had fewer N-insertions in productive TCRs than the approximately 700-donor mean. In this cohort, only TCR beta chains were sequenced, and detectable features were limited by the absence of alpha or paired-chain data. Some IMGT-functional V segments, including TRBV6-2 and TRBV6-3, could not be told apart with the 87-base-pair reads, so those segments were excluded.

The cohort comprised approximately 700 healthy bone marrow donors. At the time of sampling, all cohort members were nominally healthy, though unrecorded immune exposures were likely present. The donor was CMV seronegative and belonged to the group of 352 seronegative cohort members. Each donor provided a peripheral blood sample, and peripheral blood mononuclear cells were used for TCR beta sequencing. Genomic DNA was extracted from the blood cell samples with the Qiagen DNeasy Blood Extraction Kit. The library relied on the immunoSEQ multiplex PCR assay. The multiplex PCR relied on a mix of 60 forward primers for TCR Vbeta segments and 13 reverse primers for TCR Jbeta segments. The CDR3 region of rearranged TCR beta genes was amplified from genomic DNA by a multiplex PCR assay. The Illumina HiSeq System was used to sequence the amplified TCR beta libraries as 87-base-pair reads. As for the authors' bioinformatics: A later analysis tallied 75 million to 95 million unique TCR beta chains across the 666 repertoires, and some 10 million of those chains were shared by two or more donors. To remove PCR and sequencing errors, raw reads were error-corrected and collapsed into unique sequences using a nearest-neighbor algorithm that merged closely related sequences. To assign V, D and J gene segments, CDR3 sequences were aligned to IMGT reference sequences. For a sequence to be retained, a match of at least six nucleotides to both a V gene segment and a J gene segment was required. A rearrangement was called productive if the CDR3 had no stop codons and remained in frame with V and J, and every other rearrangement was called non-productive. CDR3 was defined according to IMGT convention as the region running from the second conserved V-encoded cysteine to the conserved J-encoded phenylalanine. The earlier analysis of about 590 of the donors excluded sequences that lacked an unambiguous match to a single V gene segment. An earlier analysis of several hundred of the donors called V segments functional above 56.7% productive rearrangements and segregating when the between-donor standard deviation exceeded 5%. A statistical classification framework was built to diagnose cytomegalovirus status from the catalog of TCR beta chain sequences. In a later analysis, TCR nucleotide sequences were compared against IMGT/GENE-DB human TR gene sequences so that V and J genes could be assigned. In a later analysis, CDR3 sequences and most-parsimonious VDJ recombination scenarios were assigned using the TCRdist pipeline. In a later analysis, every TCR beta chain was defined by the combination of its CDR3 amino acid sequence and its V-gene family, and reads without a unique V-gene family were dropped. A later analysis removed several hundred highly shared, low-generation-probability nucleotide sequences to deal with suspected cross-contamination and a sequencing artifact. A later analysis calculated a clonal expansion index for each public chain from normalized within-repertoire ranks of inferred template counts. In a later analysis, generation probabilities were computed with a VDJ recombination model fitted to out-of-frame rearrangements, and the resulting probabilities were checked against IGoR. A later analysis scored TCR-TCR, TCR-HLA and TCR-CMV co-occurrence with hypergeometric tests, applying a repertoire-size bias correction to TCR pairs. To estimate false discovery rates, a later analysis permuted the HLA or CMV assignments 20 times. In a later analysis, co-occurring TCRs were grouped using DBSCAN, and TCRdist sequence similarity was added for clustering within HLA-allele-positive subsets. Co-occurrence clustering excluded repertoires with fewer than 30,000 or more than 120,000 public chains, plus five with anomalous nucleotide sharing. TCRdb obtained this table from immuneACCESS and retained in-frame rearrangements with V and J assigned. These tables miss some clones; where compared with another copy, unresolved V genes account for less than half of the shortfall, and the remainder is unexplained. The DNA was the basis for D and trimming; V, J and clone size are from that table. The sample's clone listing holds about 58,000 clones. The top ten hold 2.1% of the sample.

CDR3 length: 15 amino acids, cysteine to phenylalanine. Just the 45-base CDR3 DNA is kept, in frame starting at base 1. The germline V gene encodes CDR1 SGHRS and CDR2 YFSETQ. At the junction V is shortened by 1 base and J by 2 bases, with 13 bases in between. The sample comprised PBMCs. The sequence derives from a woman younger than 35 in good health and CMV-seronegative. Here the chain combines TRBV5-1 and TRBJ2-7, with an unclear D gene assignment. The DNA sequence follows: TGCGCCAGCAGCTTGTTGCAGGCGAACGCCTACGAGCAGTACTTC. It is translated as CASSLLQANAYEQYF.